This T cell receptor (beta chain) was captured in a study of T cells in Graves' hyperthyroidism and ophthalmopathy. What was amplified from RNA transcripts were TCR beta CDR3 regions. HTBI primers were the set used in a first-round RT-PCR of the TCR CDR3. TCRdb reprocessed the multiplex PCR reads via MiXCR and lists one record per CDR3 protein. The top ten clones hold roughly 60% of a sample with about 250,000 distinct CDR3 sequences, 22% of them seen once. Germline V gene lookup returns CDR1 SGHNT and CDR2 YENEEA. V shed 5 bases and J 10 bases; nucleotides not matched to a gene: 6. The CDR3 is made up of 14 amino acids.

The sample comprised blood. This TCR was recovered from a man aged 25 to 40 with Graves' ophthalmopathy. The V call is TRBV11-3, the J call TRBJ1-6; 9 positions match TRBD1. The CDR3 loop is CASSLRDRESPLHF. The CDR3 coding sequence is TGTGCCAGCAGCCTCCGGGACAGGGAGTCACCCCTCCACTTT. The full variable domain, in which reference TRBV11-3 and TRBJ1-6 provide the parts outside the CDR3, is EAGVVQSPRYKIIEKKQPVAFWCNPISGHNTLYWYLQNLGQGPELLIRYENEEAVDDSQLPKDRFSAERLKGVDSTLKIQPAELGDSAVYLCASSLRDRESPLHFGNGTRLTVT.